Below are 12 T cell receptor beta chains sequenced from a single sample in a study of cytomegalovirus exposure and HLA in healthy donors. With 60 Vbeta and 13 Jbeta primers, the PCR was carried out. The assay was immunoSEQ multiplex PCR, and TCRdb's table has in-frame clones only and misses some. The sample has approximately 110,000 clones, approximately 81% seen once; the top ten hold 2.2%. The sample comprised PBMCs. These receptors were obtained from a woman aged 25 to 45 in good health and CMV-seronegative.

The V call is TRBV5-1, the J call TRBJ2-2; D uncertain. The CDR3 runs 16 residues. V was shortened by 0 bases and J by 1 base, with 10 bases between the two germline ends. Germline-derived CDR1 and CDR2 are SGHRS and YFSETQ. CDR3 in amino acids: CASSLEYSLNTGELFF. The CDR3, as DNA: TGCGCCAGCAGCTTGGAGTACTCTCTGAACACCGGGGAGCTGTTTTTT.

This chain connects TRBV4-3 to TRBJ2-4, with a tentative D call TRBD2 (6 bases). Per the germline V gene, CDR1 is LGHNA and CDR2 is YSLEER. The CDR3 consists of 17 residues. V was shortened by 0 bases and J by 3 bases, with 15 bases between the two germline ends. In DNA, the CDR3 is TGCGCCAGCAGCCAAGATTCCATAGCGGCGCTCAAAAACATTCAGTACTTC. It translates to CASSQDSIAALKNIQYF.

This chain joins TRBV9 and TRBJ2-5; D possibly corresponds to TRBD2 (5 bases). The CDR3 is 14 amino acids. The germline gives CDR1 SGDLS, CDR2 YYNGEE. With 4 bases removed from V and 3 bases from J, the gap between germline ends came to 13 bases. CDR3 nucleotides: TGTGCCAGCAGCCCCCGGACTTTTAAAGAGACCCAGTACTTC. Its translation is CASSPRTFKETQYF.

The V and J genes are TRBV2 and TRBJ1-2; D is possibly TRBD1 (6 bases). This CDR3 is built from 14 residues. CDR1 is SNHLY and CDR2 is FYNNEI in the germline V gene. The V end lost 6 bases, the J end lost 4 bases, and 15 bases lay between the germline ends. The CDR3 DNA reads TGTGCCAGCAGGGACAGCAGAGGCAGCTATGGCTACACCTTC. Translating it yields CASRDSRGSYGYTF.

The gene calls are TRBV6-1 and TRBJ1-2, with D possibly matching TRBD1 (6 bases). V lost 7 bases and J lost 6, with 21 bases in between. The germline V gene encodes CDR1 MNHNS and CDR2 SASEGT. This CDR3 is built from 15 residues. The CDR3 DNA reads TGTGCCAGCACCCGGGACACGACATTCGCTAATGGCTACACCTTC. It translates to CASTRDTTFANGYTF.

This clone was picked up a small number of times. The rearrangement uses TRBV4-1 and TRBJ1-5, with TRBD1 identical over 8 bases. Looked up from germline, CDR1 is MGHRA and CDR2 is YSYEKL. The V and J ends lost 2 bases and 6 bases, in that order; junction bases with no gene match: 6. CDR3 length equals 15 residues. The CDR3, as DNA: TGCGCCAGCAGCCAATTACAGGGGGACGGTCAGCCCCAGCATTTT. Residues: CASSQLQGDGQPQHF.

The rearrangement uses TRBV30 and TRBJ2-1; a possible D gene is TRBD2 (6 bases). V dropped 2 bases and J dropped 7 bases, with 18 bases sitting between them. This CDR3 is 15 amino acids long. Germline-derived CDR1 and CDR2 are GTSNPN and SVGIG (reference sequence). The CDR3 DNA reads as TGTGCCTGGAGTCGCGGGGAGGACGCGTCGAATGAGCAGTTCTTC. Translating it yields CAWSRGEDASNEQFF. The entire variable domain, with the rest obtained from reference TRBV30 and TRBJ2-1, is as follows: SQTIHQWPATLVQPVGSPLSLECTVEGTSNPNLYWYRQAAGRGLQLLFYSVGIGQISSEVPQNLSASRPQDRQFILSSKKLLLSDSGFYLCAWSRGEDASNEQFFGPGTRLTVL.

This chain connects TRBV5-4 to TRBJ2-2; 9 nucleotides match TRBD2. The V gene end was trimmed by 4 bases and the J gene end by 1 base; junction bases not matched to a gene: 5. The CDR3 contains 16 residues. Per germline, CDR1 SGHNT and CDR2 YYREEE (reference sequence). CDR3 sequence (DNA): TGTGCCAGCAGCCCCAGACTAGCGGTGAACACCGGGGAGCTGTTTTTT. Amino acid sequence: CASSPRLAVNTGELFF.

This rearrangement joins TRBV7-7 to TRBJ2-3; 12 positions agree with TRBD2. Germline V lookup: CDR1 SSHAT, CDR2 FNYEAQ (reference sequence). CDR3 length: 14 residues. J lost 6 bases, V lost 5 bases, and 3 bases had no gene match. As DNA, the CDR3 is TGTGCCAGCAGCAACGGACTAGCGGGGGATACGCAGTATTTT. Translating it yields CASSNGLAGDTQYF.

The V and J genes are TRBV27 and TRBJ2-5; D is ambiguous. The CDR3 is made up of 15 amino acids. Germline V gives CDR1 MNHEY, CDR2 SMNVEV (reference sequence). V lost 2 bases and J lost 3, with 13 bases in between. The CDR3 sequence is CASSLISSTKETQYF. DNA of the CDR3: TGTGCCAGCAGTTTAATTTCTAGTACCAAAGAGACCCAGTACTTC.

The chain has TRBV7-2 and TRBJ2-7; D may be TRBD2 (6 bases). The V end was cut by 5 bases, the J end by 6 bases, with 14 bases between. CDR3 length: 13 residues. Looked up from germline, CDR1 is SGHTA and CDR2 is FQGNSA. CDR3 coding DNA: TGTGCCAGCAGCGTCGGGAGTTTGGGCGAGCAGTACTTC. Translated: CASSVGSLGEQYF.

The sample holds a few counts of this clone. V usage is TRBV27 and J usage is TRBJ1-2; 7 nucleotides align to TRBD1. Germline CDR1 and CDR2: MNHEY and SMNVEV (reference sequence). V shed 3 bases, J shed 6 bases, and the junction held 16 bases outside the gene matches. The CDR3 runs to 17 residues. The CDR3, as DNA: TGTGCCAGCAGTTTGGTGGACAGGCGGGATAAGGCAGATGGCTACACCTTC. Amino acids: CASSLVDRRDKADGYTF.